This TCR beta chain appears in the sequencing data of a study of T cells in Graves' hyperthyroidism and ophthalmopathy. Calling Graves' hyperthyroidism stable meant ophthalmopathy did not progress within 18 months. Exclusion followed for patients with uncontrolled infection, other autoimmune disease, pregnancy or lactation. The germline V gene encodes CDR1 SGDLS and CDR2 YYNGEE. V was trimmed by 4 bases and J by 4 bases, leaving 15 bases between them. CDR3 size: 15 residues. Amplified TCR beta CDR3 regions derived from RNA transcripts. TCR CDR3 regions were first amplified by RT-PCR with HTBI primers. TCRdb itself ran the multiplex PCR reads through MiXCR, one entry per CDR3 protein. This table holds about 420,000 distinct CDR3 sequences, less than 20% found once.

Sequenced: blood. The chain uses TRBV9 and TRBJ1-3, with D hard to call. This receptor was obtained from a woman aged 18-29 years with Graves' hyperthyroidism. As DNA, the CDR3 is TGTGCCAGCAGCCCTAGCCCGGGGATCGGAAACACCATATATTTT. This sequence encodes CASSPSPGIGNTIYF.